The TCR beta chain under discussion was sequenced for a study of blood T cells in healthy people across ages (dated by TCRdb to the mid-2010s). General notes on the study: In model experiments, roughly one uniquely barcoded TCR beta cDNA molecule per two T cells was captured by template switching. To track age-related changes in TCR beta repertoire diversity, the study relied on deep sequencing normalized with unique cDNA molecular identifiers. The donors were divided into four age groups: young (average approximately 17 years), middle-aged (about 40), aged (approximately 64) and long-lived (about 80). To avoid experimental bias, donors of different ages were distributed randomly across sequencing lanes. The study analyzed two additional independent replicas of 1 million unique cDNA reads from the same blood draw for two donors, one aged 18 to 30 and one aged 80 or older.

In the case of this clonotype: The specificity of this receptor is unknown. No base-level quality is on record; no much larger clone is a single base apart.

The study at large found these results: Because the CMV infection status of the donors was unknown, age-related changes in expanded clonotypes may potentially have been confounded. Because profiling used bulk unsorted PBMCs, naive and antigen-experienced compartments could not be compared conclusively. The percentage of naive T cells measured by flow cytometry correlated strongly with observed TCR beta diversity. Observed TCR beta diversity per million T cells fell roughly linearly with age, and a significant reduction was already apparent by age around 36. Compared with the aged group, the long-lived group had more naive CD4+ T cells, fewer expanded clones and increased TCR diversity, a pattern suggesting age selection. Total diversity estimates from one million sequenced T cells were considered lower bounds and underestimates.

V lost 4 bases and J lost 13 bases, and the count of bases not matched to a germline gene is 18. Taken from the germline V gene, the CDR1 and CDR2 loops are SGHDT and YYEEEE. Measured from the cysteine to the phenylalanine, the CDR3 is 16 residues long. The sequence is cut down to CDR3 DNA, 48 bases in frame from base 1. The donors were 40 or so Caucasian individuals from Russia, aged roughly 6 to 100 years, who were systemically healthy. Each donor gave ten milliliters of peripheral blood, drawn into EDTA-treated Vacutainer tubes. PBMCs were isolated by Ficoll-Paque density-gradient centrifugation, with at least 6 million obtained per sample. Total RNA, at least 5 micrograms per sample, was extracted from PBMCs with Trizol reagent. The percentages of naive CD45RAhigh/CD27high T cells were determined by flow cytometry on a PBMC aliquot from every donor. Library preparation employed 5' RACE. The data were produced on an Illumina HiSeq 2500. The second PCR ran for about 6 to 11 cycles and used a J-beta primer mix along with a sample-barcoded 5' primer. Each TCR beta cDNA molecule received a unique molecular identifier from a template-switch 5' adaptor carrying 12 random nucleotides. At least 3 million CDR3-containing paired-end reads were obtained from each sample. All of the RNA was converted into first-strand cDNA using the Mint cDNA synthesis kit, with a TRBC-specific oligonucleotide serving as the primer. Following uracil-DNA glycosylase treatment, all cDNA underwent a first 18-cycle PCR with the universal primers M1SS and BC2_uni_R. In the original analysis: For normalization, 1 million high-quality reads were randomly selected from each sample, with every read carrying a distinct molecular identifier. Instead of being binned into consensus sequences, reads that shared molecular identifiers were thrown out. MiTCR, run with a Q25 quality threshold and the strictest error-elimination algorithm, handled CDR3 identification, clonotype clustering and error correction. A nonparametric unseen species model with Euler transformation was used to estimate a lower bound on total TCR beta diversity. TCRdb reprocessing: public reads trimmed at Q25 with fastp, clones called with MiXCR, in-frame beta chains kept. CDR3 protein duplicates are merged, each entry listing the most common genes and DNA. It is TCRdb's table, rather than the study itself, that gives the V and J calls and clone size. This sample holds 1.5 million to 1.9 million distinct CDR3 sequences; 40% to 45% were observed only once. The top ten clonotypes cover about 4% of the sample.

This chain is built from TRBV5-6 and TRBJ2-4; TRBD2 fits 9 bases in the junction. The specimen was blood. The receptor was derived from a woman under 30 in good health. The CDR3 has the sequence CASSKSLAGPNNEQYF. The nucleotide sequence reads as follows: TGTGCCAGCAGCAAGAGCCTAGCGGGACCAAACAATGAGCAGTACTTC. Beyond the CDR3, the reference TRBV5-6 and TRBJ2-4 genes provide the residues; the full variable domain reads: DAGVTQSPTHLIKTRGQQVTLRCSPKSGHDTVSWYQQALGQGPQFIFQYYEEEERQRGNFPDRFSGHQFPNYSSELNVNALLLGDSALYLCASSKSLAGPNNEQYFGAGTRLSVL.